This T cell receptor beta chain is from a study of T cell responses to AZD1222 COVID-19 vaccine. Profiled with immunoSEQ multiplex PCR; TCRdb holds only in-frame clones, not every one. The sample comprises roughly 190,000 clones, around 92% of which are singletons, and 1% to 1.5% rests with the top ten. Germline-derived CDR1 and CDR2 are WSHSY and SAAADI. Trimming removed 3 bases from V and 5 bases from J, with 15 bases in between. This CDR3 has 15 residues. V and J are TRBV10-2 and TRBJ2-3, with D tentatively TRBD2 (5 bases). This sample comprised peripheral blood, obtained on day 0 of AZD1222 vaccination. The receptor comes from an adult in good health. CDR3 nucleotide sequence: TGCGCCAGCAGTGAATTAGCGAGGGCGGGAGATACGCAGTATTTT. Protein product: CASSELARAGDTQYF.